Listed below are T cell receptor beta chains from one sample, sequenced in a study of response to subunit inactivated influenza vaccine. TCRdb analysed the RT-PCR reads with MiXCR anew, one entry per CDR3 protein. This table has a few hundred thousand distinct CDR3 sequences, about 15% appearing once. The sequenced sample was PBMCs from blood, obtained about 11 days after vaccination. Every receptor here comes from a man between 45 and 60 years old who received an inactivated influenza vaccine. Each CDR3 is given with its conserved first and last residue. D genes are given only for firm matches. Clone size appears in some rows only: once, few, many, or a class for an expanded clone.

clone_size: .
j_call: TRBJ2-7
v_call: TRBV10-3
d_call: .
cdr3_nt: TGTGCCATCAGTGAGGAGGCAATCTCCTACGAGCAGTACTTC
cdr3_aa: CAISEEAISYEQYF

clone_size: few
j_call: TRBJ2-1
v_call: TRBV28
d_call: TRBD2
cdr3_nt: TGTGCTGCCGGGGGGGGTTACAATGAGCAGTTCTTC
cdr3_aa: CAAGGGYNEQFF

clone_size: .
j_call: TRBJ2-7
v_call: TRBV5-1
d_call: .
cdr3_nt: TGCGCCAGCAGCTTGGCAGGGACCGAGCAGTACTTC
cdr3_aa: CASSLAGTEQYF

clone_size: few
j_call: TRBJ2-3
v_call: TRBV7-9
d_call: .
cdr3_nt: TGTGCCAGCAGCTTTACACATTCTGGCACAGATACGCAGTATTTT
cdr3_aa: CASSFTHSGTDTQYF

clone_size: .
j_call: TRBJ1-1
v_call: TRBV10-2
d_call: TRBD1
cdr3_nt: TGCGCCAGCAGTGATCAAGACAGGGAGGCTTTCTTT
cdr3_aa: CASSDQDREAFF

clone_size: .
j_call: TRBJ2-1
v_call: TRBV9
d_call: TRBD2
cdr3_nt: TGTGCCAGCAGCGTTACCAAAGCGGGATCTTCTCAAAATGAGCAGTTCTTC
cdr3_aa: CASSVTKAGSSQNEQFF

clone_size: .
j_call: TRBJ2-5
v_call: TRBV20-1
d_call: .
cdr3_nt: TGCAGTGCTAGAGCTCCCCTCCGAGGCAGGACGCAAGAGACCCAGTACTTC
cdr3_aa: CSARAPLRGRTQETQYF

clone_size: few
j_call: TRBJ2-7
v_call: TRBV6-1
d_call: TRBD1
cdr3_nt: TGTGCCAGTGGGGACAGGGGGCCGGACGAGCAGTACTTC
cdr3_aa: CASGDRGPDEQYF

clone_size: many
j_call: TRBJ2-4
v_call: TRBV5-1
d_call: .
cdr3_nt: TGCGCCAGCAGCCCGGACGGGGCGAGGGACATTCAGTACTTC
cdr3_aa: CASSPDGARDIQYF

clone_size: .
j_call: TRBJ2-5
v_call: TRBV20-1
d_call: .
cdr3_nt: TGCAGTGCTAGACGGACAGCACAAGAGACCCAGTACTTC
cdr3_aa: CSARRTAQETQYF

clone_size: few
j_call: TRBJ2-7
v_call: TRBV5-4
d_call: TRBD1
cdr3_nt: TGTGCCAGCAGCTTGGGGACAGGGGATTTCTACGAGCAGTACTTC
cdr3_aa: CASSLGTGDFYEQYF

clone_size: few
j_call: TRBJ1-5
v_call: TRBV10-3
d_call: .
cdr3_nt: TGTGCCATCAGTGAGTCGAACAGGCTAGTAGGGCAGCCCCAGCATTTT
cdr3_aa: CAISESNRLVGQPQHF

clone_size: .
j_call: TRBJ1-2
v_call: TRBV12-3/TRBV12-4
d_call: TRBD1
cdr3_nt: TGTGCCAGCCTGGCCTCTAGGGGACAGCCCTATGGCTACACCTTC
cdr3_aa: CASLASRGQPYGYTF

clone_size: .
j_call: TRBJ2-1
v_call: TRBV20-1
d_call: TRBD2
cdr3_nt: TGCAGTGCTAGCCAAGCGGGAGTGGATGAGCAGTTCTTC
cdr3_aa: CSASQAGVDEQFF

clone_size: many
j_call: TRBJ2-3
v_call: TRBV29-1
d_call: TRBD1
cdr3_nt: TGCAGCGTTGAGGTACCGACGGGACAGACAAGCACAGATACGCAGTATTTT
cdr3_aa: CSVEVPTGQTSTDTQYF

clone_size: .
j_call: TRBJ1-1
v_call: TRBV5-1
d_call: .
cdr3_nt: TGCGCCAGCAGCCCAAGGCGGGGAATCGGCACTGAAGCTTTCTTT
cdr3_aa: CASSPRRGIGTEAFF

clone_size: few
j_call: TRBJ2-7
v_call: TRBV27
d_call: .
cdr3_nt: TGTGCCAGCAGTCCCTCGGTCGGCGGCGACGAGCAGTACTTC
cdr3_aa: CASSPSVGGDEQYF

clone_size: .
j_call: TRBJ2-2
v_call: TRBV5-1
d_call: .
cdr3_nt: TGCGCCAGCAACCACAGGGATGGAGGTCCCGGGGAGCTGTTTTTT
cdr3_aa: CASNHRDGGPGELFF

clone_size: few
j_call: TRBJ1-1
v_call: TRBV12-3/TRBV12-4
d_call: .
cdr3_nt: TGTGCCAGCAGTTTAAGACGGAACACTGAAGCTTTCTTT
cdr3_aa: CASSLRRNTEAFF

clone_size: few
j_call: TRBJ2-5
v_call: TRBV28
d_call: .
cdr3_nt: TGTGCCAGCAGCCCAGGCAGCGGACAAGAGACCCAGTACTTC
cdr3_aa: CASSPGSGQETQYF

clone_size: few
j_call: TRBJ2-1
v_call: TRBV4-1
d_call: .
cdr3_nt: TGCGCCAGCAGCCAAAGTGGCGGAAACAATGAGCAGTTCTTC
cdr3_aa: CASSQSGGNNEQFF

clone_size: few
j_call: TRBJ1-1
v_call: TRBV20-1
d_call: .
cdr3_nt: TGCAGTGCTAGAGATCTGCAGGCAGTATTGAACACTGAAGCTTTCTTT
cdr3_aa: CSARDLQAVLNTEAFF

clone_size: .
j_call: TRBJ2-2
v_call: TRBV7-9
d_call: TRBD2
cdr3_nt: TGTGCCGGTTATCTGGCGGGAGGCTACACCGGGGAGCTGTTTTTT
cdr3_aa: CAGYLAGGYTGELFF

clone_size: few
j_call: TRBJ2-7
v_call: TRBV4-2
d_call: .
cdr3_nt: TGTGCCAGCAGCCAAGTCGGTACGGGTTGGAGCTCCTACGAGCAGTACTTC
cdr3_aa: CASSQVGTGWSSYEQYF

clone_size: .
j_call: TRBJ1-1
v_call: TRBV4-3
d_call: .
cdr3_nt: TGCGCCAGCAGCCAAGAGCCAGGGAGGTACACTGAAGCTTTCTTT
cdr3_aa: CASSQEPGRYTEAFF

clone_size: many
j_call: TRBJ1-5
v_call: TRBV18
d_call: TRBD1
cdr3_nt: TGTGCCAGCTCACCGGGGACAGGGGTCAATCAGCCCCAGCATTTT
cdr3_aa: CASSPGTGVNQPQHF

clone_size: .
j_call: TRBJ2-3
v_call: TRBV7-2
d_call: .
cdr3_nt: TGTGCCAGCAGCTTAGTCGGGGTTAGGAGCCGAGATACGCAGTATTTT
cdr3_aa: CASSLVGVRSRDTQYF

clone_size: many
j_call: TRBJ2-1
v_call: TRBV4-1
d_call: .
cdr3_nt: TGCGCCAGCAGCCCTCTCGGAACAGAGAACTACAATGAGCAGTTCTTC
cdr3_aa: CASSPLGTENYNEQFF

clone_size: few
j_call: TRBJ1-1
v_call: TRBV7-9
d_call: TRBD1
cdr3_nt: TGTGCCATCCGCGGGACAGGGAACGGTGAAGCTTTCTTT
cdr3_aa: CAIRGTGNGEAFF

clone_size: .
j_call: TRBJ1-5
v_call: TRBV10-2
d_call: .
cdr3_nt: TGCGCCAGCAGTGAGCCCTATAGCAATCAGCCCCAGCATTTT
cdr3_aa: CASSEPYSNQPQHF

clone_size: few
j_call: TRBJ2-3
v_call: TRBV5-1
d_call: TRBD1
cdr3_nt: TGCGCCAGCAGCTTGACCGGGACAGTAACTTCTAGCACAGATACGCAGTATTTT
cdr3_aa: CASSLTGTVTSSTDTQYF

clone_size: .
j_call: TRBJ2-1
v_call: TRBV20-1
d_call: .
cdr3_nt: TGCAGTGCTCCAGACTACAGCTCCTACAATGAGCAGTTCTTC
cdr3_aa: CSAPDYSSYNEQFF

clone_size: many
j_call: TRBJ2-3
v_call: TRBV6-5
d_call: TRBD2
cdr3_nt: TGTGCCAGCAGTCTAACCCGACTAGCGGGCACAGATACGCAGTATTTT
cdr3_aa: CASSLTRLAGTDTQYF

clone_size: .
j_call: TRBJ2-3
v_call: TRBV29-1
d_call: TRBD2
cdr3_nt: TGCAGCGTTGAGAGAGTAGCGGGATCAAACACAGATACGCAGTATTTT
cdr3_aa: CSVERVAGSNTDTQYF

clone_size: .
j_call: TRBJ1-1
v_call: TRBV7-6
d_call: TRBD1
cdr3_nt: TGTGCCAGCAGCCCCGGACAGGGGGCTGGTGAAGCTTTCTTT
cdr3_aa: CASSPGQGAGEAFF

clone_size: few
j_call: TRBJ2-2
v_call: TRBV29-1
d_call: .
cdr3_nt: TGCAGCGTGCTTAACACCGGGGAGCTGTTTTTT
cdr3_aa: CSVLNTGELFF

clone_size: .
j_call: TRBJ1-1
v_call: TRBV6-1
d_call: .
cdr3_nt: TGTGCCAGCTCCCAGAGAGGGAGGTGGAACACTGAAGCTTTCTTT
cdr3_aa: CASSQRGRWNTEAFF

clone_size: .
j_call: TRBJ2-1
v_call: TRBV4-1
d_call: TRBD2
cdr3_nt: TGCGCCAGCAGCCACCACACTAGCGGGGGGTACAATGAGCAGTTCTTC
cdr3_aa: CASSHHTSGGYNEQFF

clone_size: .
j_call: TRBJ2-2
v_call: TRBV11-2
d_call: TRBD2
cdr3_nt: TGTGCCAGCAGCCAGTTGAGGACTAGCACCGGGGAGCTGTTTTTT
cdr3_aa: CASSQLRTSTGELFF

clone_size: few
j_call: TRBJ2-7
v_call: TRBV5-1
d_call: .
cdr3_nt: TGCGCCAGCAGCTTAAGCCCCGTTACAGCGACGTACTCCTACGAGCAGTACTTC
cdr3_aa: CASSLSPVTATYSYEQYF

clone_size: .
j_call: TRBJ2-2
v_call: TRBV20-1
d_call: TRBD2
cdr3_nt: TGCAGTGCTGGAACTAGCGGGAGGTCCGGGGAGCTGTTTTTT
cdr3_aa: CSAGTSGRSGELFF

clone_size: .
j_call: TRBJ1-2
v_call: TRBV20-1
d_call: TRBD1
cdr3_nt: TGCAGTGCTAGTCTGGACAGGGGGCACTATGGCTACACCTTC
cdr3_aa: CSASLDRGHYGYTF

clone_size: many
j_call: TRBJ2-1
v_call: TRBV5-1
d_call: .
cdr3_nt: TGCGCCAGCGGAATACAGGGAAACAATGAGCAGTTCTTC
cdr3_aa: CASGIQGNNEQFF

clone_size: .
j_call: TRBJ2-1
v_call: TRBV5-1
d_call: .
cdr3_nt: TGCGCCAGCAGTCTCCCACAAGCGAGTCCTGACAATGAGCAGTTCTTC
cdr3_aa: CASSLPQASPDNEQFF

clone_size: few
j_call: TRBJ2-2
v_call: TRBV14
d_call: TRBD2
cdr3_nt: TGTGCCAGCAGCCAAGTCGGCGGGAGGGCGCACACCGGGGAGCTGTTTTTT
cdr3_aa: CASSQVGGRAHTGELFF

clone_size: many
j_call: TRBJ2-5
v_call: TRBV20-1
d_call: .
cdr3_nt: TGCAGTGCAAAGGAGACCCAGTACTTC
cdr3_aa: CSAKETQYF